The rows below give T cell receptor beta chains drawn from one sample of a study of cytomegalovirus exposure and HLA in healthy donors. The table came from immunoSEQ multiplex PCR; TCRdb's copy has only in-frame clones and leaves some out. The sample lists fewer than 120,000 clones, roughly 90% seen once, with about 1.9% in the top ten. The sample was PBMCs. These receptor sequences come from a woman aged 18-29 years in good health and CMV-seronegative. CDR3s include the opening cysteine and the closing phenylalanine or tryptophan. Each record gives: D gene, J gene, clone size, V gene, CDR3 protein, CDR3 DNA. D genes are given only for firm matches. The size of a clone is reported for some rows only, either as once, few or many, or as a class for expanded clones.

d_call: TRBD1
j_call: TRBJ1-1
clone_size: NA
v_call: TRBV5-4
cdr3_aa: CASRRIPGQGAGAFF
cdr3_nt: TGTGCCAGCAGGCGAATTCCGGGACAGGGGGCGGGAGCTTTCTTT

d_call: TRBD1
j_call: TRBJ1-2
clone_size: NA
v_call: TRBV4-3
cdr3_aa: CASSQDLAGGNYGYTF
cdr3_nt: TGCGCCAGCAGCCAAGATCTGGCAGGGGGAAACTATGGCTACACCTTC

d_call: NA
j_call: TRBJ1-2
clone_size: NA
v_call: TRBV7-9
cdr3_aa: CASTPEGVVAALYGYTF
cdr3_nt: TGTGCCAGCACTCCGGAGGGAGTGGTGGCAGCCCTATATGGCTACACCTTC

d_call: TRBD1
j_call: TRBJ1-1
clone_size: NA
v_call: TRBV11-1
cdr3_aa: CASSLTGGTEAFF
cdr3_nt: TGTGCCAGCAGCCTGACAGGGGGAACTGAAGCTTTCTTT

d_call: NA
j_call: TRBJ2-1
clone_size: NA
v_call: TRBV28
cdr3_aa: CASSLNPAGPYNEQFF
cdr3_nt: TGTGCCAGCAGTTTAAACCCGGCAGGGCCCTACAATGAGCAGTTCTTC

d_call: NA
j_call: TRBJ1-2
clone_size: NA
v_call: TRBV28
cdr3_aa: CASSFRPSRENGYTF
cdr3_nt: TGTGCCAGCAGTTTTCGCCCGTCCAGGGAAAATGGCTACACCTTC

d_call: TRBD2
j_call: TRBJ2-1
clone_size: NA
v_call: TRBV7-9
cdr3_aa: CASSSGLAVYNEQFF
cdr3_nt: TGTGCCAGCAGCTCGGGACTAGCGGTATACAATGAGCAGTTCTTC

d_call: TRBD1
j_call: TRBJ2-1
clone_size: NA
v_call: TRBV10-3
cdr3_aa: CAIRSGPGQEGPNEQFF
cdr3_nt: TGTGCCATCAGATCGGGACCGGGACAGGAAGGACCCAATGAGCAGTTCTTC

d_call: TRBD1
j_call: TRBJ2-7
clone_size: NA
v_call: TRBV27
cdr3_aa: CASSQTGYEQYF
cdr3_nt: TGTGCCAGCAGCCAGACAGGGTACGAGCAGTACTTC

d_call: TRBD1
j_call: TRBJ1-5
clone_size: NA
v_call: TRBV9
cdr3_aa: CASSAGQGTNQPQHF
cdr3_nt: TGTGCCAGCAGCGCTGGACAGGGAACAAATCAGCCCCAGCATTTT

d_call: TRBD2
j_call: TRBJ2-2
clone_size: NA
v_call: TRBV2
cdr3_aa: CASSVQAGDTGELFF
cdr3_nt: TGTGCCAGCAGTGTTCAAGCGGGAGACACCGGGGAGCTGTTTTTT

d_call: TRBD1
j_call: TRBJ2-7
clone_size: once
v_call: TRBV23-1
cdr3_aa: CASSQPGQGFYEQYF
cdr3_nt: TGCGCCAGCAGTCAGCCGGGACAGGGTTTTTACGAGCAGTACTTC

d_call: TRBD1
j_call: TRBJ1-5
clone_size: NA
v_call: TRBV28
cdr3_aa: CASRPNRGLYSNQPQHF
cdr3_nt: TGTGCCAGCAGGCCGAACAGGGGTCTTTATAGCAATCAGCCCCAGCATTTT

d_call: TRBD1
j_call: TRBJ2-5
clone_size: NA
v_call: TRBV28
cdr3_aa: CASSLRGQGSGETQYF
cdr3_nt: TGTGCCAGCAGTTTACGGGGACAGGGAAGCGGAGAGACCCAGTACTTC

d_call: TRBD2
j_call: TRBJ2-7
clone_size: NA
v_call: TRBV4-1
cdr3_aa: CASSQDIELAGGPWSYEQYF
cdr3_nt: TGCGCCAGCAGCCAAGATATCGAACTAGCGGGAGGGCCGTGGTCCTACGAGCAGTACTTC

d_call: NA
j_call: TRBJ1-1
clone_size: once
v_call: TRBV4-2
cdr3_aa: CASSQDRTAMNTEAFF
cdr3_nt: TGTGCCAGCAGCCAAGACCGGACAGCTATGAACACTGAAGCTTTCTTT

d_call: NA
j_call: TRBJ2-7
clone_size: NA
v_call: TRBV27
cdr3_aa: CASRSTGTYFYEQYF
cdr3_nt: TGTGCCAGCAGAAGTACAGGGACCTATTTCTACGAGCAGTACTTC

d_call: TRBD2
j_call: TRBJ2-1
clone_size: NA
v_call: TRBV4-2
cdr3_aa: CASSQDAGTSGAEQFF
cdr3_nt: TGTGCCAGCAGCCAAGATGCAGGGACTAGCGGCGCTGAGCAGTTCTTC

d_call: NA
j_call: TRBJ2-7
clone_size: NA
v_call: TRBV19
cdr3_aa: CASLGSDEQYF
cdr3_nt: TGTGCCAGTCTAGGAAGTGACGAGCAGTACTTC

d_call: NA
j_call: TRBJ1-6
clone_size: few
v_call: TRBV6-5
cdr3_aa: CASSSTANSPLHF
cdr3_nt: TGTGCCAGCAGTTCTACAGCCAATTCACCCCTCCACTTT

d_call: NA
j_call: TRBJ2-7
clone_size: NA
v_call: TRBV6-1
cdr3_aa: CASSEARGILYEQYF
cdr3_nt: TGTGCCAGCAGTGAAGCGCGAGGGATACTCTACGAGCAGTACTTC

d_call: NA
j_call: TRBJ1-5
clone_size: NA
v_call: TRBV12-2
cdr3_aa: CASRFNRKISNQPQHF
cdr3_nt: TGTGCAAGTCGCTTCAACAGGAAAATTAGCAATCAGCCCCAGCATTTT

d_call: TRBD1
j_call: TRBJ1-1
clone_size: NA
v_call: TRBV4-1
cdr3_aa: CASSQATGTVNTEAFF
cdr3_nt: TGCGCCAGCAGCCAAGCGACCGGGACAGTTAACACTGAAGCTTTCTTT

d_call: NA
j_call: TRBJ2-7
clone_size: NA
v_call: TRBV4-3
cdr3_aa: CASSRGPPYEQYF
cdr3_nt: TGCGCCAGCAGCCGGGGGCCGCCCTACGAGCAGTACTTC

d_call: NA
j_call: TRBJ1-4
clone_size: NA
v_call: TRBV2
cdr3_aa: CASRQDDEKLFF
cdr3_nt: TGTGCCAGCAGACAGGACGATGAAAAACTGTTTTTT

d_call: NA
j_call: TRBJ2-5
clone_size: NA
v_call: TRBV7-3
cdr3_aa: CASSSQGSRQETQYF
cdr3_nt: TGTGCCAGCAGCTCACAGGGTAGTCGGCAAGAGACCCAGTACTTC

d_call: NA
j_call: TRBJ2-7
clone_size: few
v_call: TRBV14
cdr3_aa: CASSQDGSRYEQYF
cdr3_nt: TGTGCCAGCAGCCAAGACGGGAGCCGCTACGAGCAGTACTTC

d_call: TRBD2
j_call: TRBJ2-3
clone_size: once
v_call: TRBV4-2
cdr3_aa: CASSQVGRDSTDTQYF
cdr3_nt: TGTGCCAGCAGCCAAGTTGGGAGGGACAGCACAGATACGCAGTATTTT

d_call: NA
j_call: TRBJ1-2
clone_size: NA
v_call: TRBV5-1
cdr3_aa: CASSLNRALGHGYTF
cdr3_nt: TGCGCCAGCAGTCTCAACAGGGCGTTGGGGCATGGCTACACCTTC

d_call: NA
j_call: TRBJ1-2
clone_size: NA
v_call: TRBV30
cdr3_aa: CAWGPTTLEGYGYTF
cdr3_nt: TGTGCCTGGGGACCCACAACGCTCGAGGGCTATGGCTACACCTTC

d_call: TRBD1
j_call: TRBJ1-2
clone_size: NA
v_call: TRBV6-5
cdr3_aa: CASSQTGAGYTF
cdr3_nt: TGTGCCAGCAGCCAGACAGGGGCCGGCTACACCTTC

d_call: TRBD2
j_call: TRBJ2-3
clone_size: NA
v_call: TRBV30
cdr3_aa: CAWASGRGTDTQYF
cdr3_nt: TGTGCCTGGGCGAGCGGGAGAGGGACAGATACGCAGTATTTT

d_call: NA
j_call: TRBJ2-3
clone_size: NA
v_call: TRBV9
cdr3_aa: CASSVADSTDTQYF
cdr3_nt: TGTGCCAGCAGCGTGGCAGATAGCACAGATACGCAGTATTTT

d_call: NA
j_call: TRBJ2-5
clone_size: NA
v_call: TRBV5-1
cdr3_aa: CASSPGGGQETQYF
cdr3_nt: TGCGCCAGCAGTCCTGGGGGAGGTCAAGAGACCCAGTACTTC

d_call: TRBD2
j_call: TRBJ2-1
clone_size: NA
v_call: TRBV13
cdr3_aa: CASRLAGNEQFF
cdr3_nt: TGTGCCAGCAGACTAGCGGGAAATGAGCAGTTCTTC

d_call: NA
j_call: TRBJ2-3
clone_size: few
v_call: TRBV10-3
cdr3_aa: CAISDYTDTQYF
cdr3_nt: TGTGCCATCAGTGACTACACAGATACGCAGTATTTT